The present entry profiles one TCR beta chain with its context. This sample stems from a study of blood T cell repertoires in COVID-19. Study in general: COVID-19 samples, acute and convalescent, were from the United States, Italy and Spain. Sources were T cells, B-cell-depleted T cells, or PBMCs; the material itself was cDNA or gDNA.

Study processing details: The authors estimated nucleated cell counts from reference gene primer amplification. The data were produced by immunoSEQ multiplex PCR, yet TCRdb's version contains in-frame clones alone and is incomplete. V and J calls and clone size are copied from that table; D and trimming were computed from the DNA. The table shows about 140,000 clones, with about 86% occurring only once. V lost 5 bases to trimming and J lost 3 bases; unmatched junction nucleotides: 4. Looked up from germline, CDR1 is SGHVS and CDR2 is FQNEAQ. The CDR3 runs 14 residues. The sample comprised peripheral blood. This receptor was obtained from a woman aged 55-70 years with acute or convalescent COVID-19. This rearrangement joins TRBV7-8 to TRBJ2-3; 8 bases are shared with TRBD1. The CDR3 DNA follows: TGTGCCAGCAGCCTTGGACAGGGAACAGATACGCAGTATTTT. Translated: CASSLGQGTDTQYF.